Presented here are 27 T cell receptor beta chains from one specimen sequenced in a study of blood T cells in healthy people across ages (dated by TCRdb to the mid-2010s). Libraries were constructed by 5' RACE. Sequencing used an Illumina HiSeq 2500. The second PCR ran for roughly 7 to 11 cycles and used a J-beta primer mix along with a sample-barcoded 5' primer. TCRdb reanalyzed the raw reads on its own, using fastp at Q25 for trimming and MiXCR for clone calling, and kept in-frame beta chains. Rows with one shared CDR3 protein collapse into an entry with the most common genes and DNA. The sample table records 700,000 to 850,000 distinct CDR3 sequences; about 48% of these occur just once. The top ten hold about 38% of the sample. The sequenced sample consisted of blood. These receptors all come from an older man in good health.

This clonotype was observed a handful of times. This chain joins TRBV5-1 and TRBJ2-7, with 9 bases aligning to TRBD2. Looked up from germline, CDR1 is SGHRS and CDR2 is YFSETQ. Losses at the gene ends were 2 bases for V and 5 bases for J; bases not matched to a gene: 8. This CDR3 is 15 amino acids long. CDR3: CASSFPAGGVHEQYF. The CDR3 bases are TGCGCCAGCAGCTTTCCGGCGGGAGGGGTCCACGAGCAGTACTTC.

The chain joins TRBV10-3 to TRBJ2-6; D may correspond to TRBD1 or TRBD2 (5 bases each). The CDR3 totals 16 residues. Germline CDR1 ENHRY, CDR2 SYGVKD. V was cut by 2 bases and J by 2 bases, with 10 bases left in between. CDR3 in amino acids: CAISEGGGAGANVLTF. The DNA of the CDR3 is TGTGCCATCAGTGAGGGGGGTGGGGCTGGGGCCAACGTCCTGACTTTC.

This chain connects TRBV15 to TRBJ2-5; 7 bases are a match to TRBD1. From germline, CDR1 is LNHNV and CDR2 YYDKDF (reference sequence). The CDR3 totals 18 residues. J gave up 2 bases and V 0 bases, and 12 bases lay outside the gene matches. CDR3 amino acids: CATSRDLGDWTGQETQYF. CDR3 DNA: TGTGCCACCAGCAGAGATCTGGGGGATTGGACAGGACAAGAGACCCAGTACTTC.

V and J are TRBV9 and TRBJ2-2; TRBD2 matches 13 bases. The germline CDR1 and CDR2 sequences are SGDLS and YYNGEE. The CDR3 has 20 residues. V lost 2 bases, J lost 3 bases, and 13 bases stayed unmatched. DNA of the CDR3: TGTGCCAGCAGCGTTGAAACTAGCGGGAGGGCTAAATGGGACACCGGGGAGCTGTTTTTT. It is translated as CASSVETSGRAKWDTGELFF.

The chain recombines TRBV24-1 with TRBJ1-2; no firm D call. Looked up from germline, CDR1 is KGHDR and CDR2 is SFDVKD. V lost 5 bases, J lost 4 bases, and 10 bases lay in between. The length of the CDR3 is 13 residues. The chain's CDR3 is CATSAGDLYGYTF. The CDR3 bases are TGTGCCACCAGTGCTGGAGACCTCTATGGCTACACCTTC.

The V call is TRBV7-2, the J call TRBJ2-1; D gene uncertain. Germline values: CDR1 SGHTA, CDR2 FQGNSA. The length of the CDR3 is 15 residues. V was shortened by 1 base and J by 0 bases, with 7 bases between the two germline ends. CDR3 sequence reads: CASSLVPDSYNEQFF. The CDR3 DNA sequence: TGTGCCAGCAGCTTAGTTCCAGACTCCTACAATGAGCAGTTCTTC. The whole variable domain, filled in from reference TRBV7-2 and TRBJ2-1, reads GAGVSQSPSNKVTEKGKDVELRCDPISGHTALYWYRQSLGQGLEFLIYFQGNSAPDKSGLPSDRFSAERTGGSVSTLTIQRTQQEDSAVYLCASSLVPDSYNEQFFGPGTRLTVL.

This clonotype has a handful of counts. This chain joins TRBV5-1 and TRBJ2-3, with 8 bases matching TRBD1. The V and J ends lost 0 bases and 4 bases, in that order; junction bases with no gene match: 4. The CDR3 length is 15 residues. CDR1 is SGHRS, CDR2 YFSETQ, per germline. CDR3 sequence (DNA): TGCGCCAGCAGCTTGGGACAGGGGCTGTCAGATACGCAGTATTTT. Its translation: CASSLGQGLSDTQYF.

The CDR3 bases are TGCGCCAGCAGCCGTATCCCAGGGAATGAGCAGTTCTTC. Translation gives CASSRIPGNEQFF. The rearrangement joins TRBV5-1 to TRBJ2-1; D is perhaps TRBD1 (5 bases). The CDR3 runs 13 residues. Trimming took 4 bases from V and 7 from J, leaving 12 bases between them. CDR1 is SGHRS, CDR2 YFSETQ, per germline.

V is TRBV20-1 and J is TRBJ2-5; TRBD2 agrees at 9 bases. The CDR3 spans 14 residues. V lost 6 bases and J lost 5; bases outside the gene matches: 10. CDR1 and CDR2 from the germline V gene are DFQATT and SNEGSKA (reference sequence). The CDR3: CSACAGGRMETQYF. The CDR3 DNA is TGCAGTGCGTGTGCGGGAGGGAGGATGGAGACCCAGTACTTC.

The chain combines TRBV7-3 with TRBJ2-1; 13 bases are shared with TRBD2. The J call may be mistaken, given a closer DNA end match to TRBJ2-7. Per the germline V gene, CDR1 is SGHTA and CDR2 is FQGTGA. The length of the CDR3 is 17 residues. This CDR3 is CASSFKGPPGLAGEQYF. In DNA, the CDR3 is TGTGCCAGCAGCTTCAAGGGTCCGCCGGGACTAGCGGGGGAGCAGTACTTC.

This clonotype has just a few counts. This rearrangement joins TRBV27 to TRBJ2-7; D may match TRBD1 or TRBD2 (5 bases each). The V end lost 0 bases, the J end lost 3 bases, and 9 bases lay between the germline ends. CDR3 size: 14 residues. Germline V CDR1 and CDR2: MNHEY, SMNVEV (reference sequence). The CDR3 DNA follows: TGTGCCAGCAGTTTATCCGGGGCTAGCTACGAGCAGTACTTC. Protein product: CASSLSGASYEQYF.

This clonotype has only a few counts. Written as DNA, the CDR3 is TGTGCCAGCAGCTCTACAGGGATCGGGGCCAACGTCCTGACTTTC. Translating gives CASSSTGIGANVLTF. The gene calls are TRBV7-7 and TRBJ2-6, with D maybe TRBD1 (6 bases). Germline CDR1 is SSHAT and CDR2 is FNYEAQ (reference sequence). V lost 4 bases, J lost 4 bases, and 11 bases lay in between. This CDR3 has 15 residues.

The CDR3 DNA reads TGTGCCAGCAGCGTAGCGGCAGCCACAAATGAGCAGTTCTTC. This sequence encodes CASSVAAATNEQFF. V is TRBV9 and J is TRBJ2-1, with D uncertain. The V gene lost 0 bases and the J gene lost 7 bases, with 11 bases spanning the gap. The CDR3 is 14 residues long. Germline V lookup: CDR1 SGDLS, CDR2 YYNGEE.

As to this clonotype: Mismatch with germline at one junction end may stem from a read error. The rearrangement joins TRBV6-2 or TRBV6-3 to TRBJ2-7; D gene uncertain. CDR3 length: 16 residues. The germline V gene encodes CDR1 MNHEY and CDR2 SVGEGT. This chain's CDR3 is CASSYFAGFPSCEQYF. CDR3 coding DNA: TGTGCCAGCAGTTACTTCGCCGGGTTCCCCTCCTGCGAGCAGTACTTC.

This chain connects TRBV5-5 to TRBJ1-4, with D perhaps matching TRBD1 (5 bases). Germline V gene lookup returns CDR1 SGHKS and CDR2 YYEKEE (reference sequence). The CDR3 extends over 16 amino acids. V gave up 5 bases and J gave up 8 bases, with 22 bases separating them. CDR3 coding DNA: TGTGCCAGCAGTCAATTGGGATCAGGGTTGCGGGAAAAACTGTTTTTT. Residues: CASSQLGSGLREKLFF.

The chain combines TRBV7-9 with TRBJ2-5; tentatively, D is TRBD1 (5 bases). Trimming took off 1 base at V and 11 bases at J, with 11 bases between the two ends. The CDR3 runs to 12 residues. CDR1 SEHNR and CDR2 FQNEAQ come from the germline V gene (reference sequence). This chain's CDR3 is CASSLEQASQYF. Written as DNA, the CDR3 is TGTGCCAGCAGCTTAGAACAGGCGTCGCAGTACTTC.

This clonotype was observed a handful of times. The chain is built from TRBV6-1 and TRBJ2-5; 7 bases agree with TRBD1. Germline assignment: CDR1 MNHNS and CDR2 SASEGT. Germline trimming cut 1 base from V and 1 base from J; bases unmatched to any gene: 6. There are 16 residues in the CDR3. CDR3 residues: CASSEESGTVQETQYF. For the CDR3, the DNA is TGTGCCAGCAGTGAAGAGTCCGGGACAGTCCAAGAGACCCAGTACTTC.

The chain combines TRBV2 with TRBJ2-7; TRBD2 might be the D (5 bases). Germline V gene data show CDR1 as SNHLY and CDR2 as FYNNEI. The germline V and J ends were trimmed by 2 bases and 1 base, with 9 bases remaining between them. The CDR3 totals 14 residues. CDR3 coding DNA: TGTGCCAGCAGTGAAACTAGGCGGTCCTACGAGCAGTACTTC. This translates into CASSETRRSYEQYF.

The chain uses TRBV9 and TRBJ2-5, with TRBD2 identical over 8 bases. The CDR3 extends over 14 amino acids. Per germline, CDR1 SGDLS and CDR2 YYNGEE. V shed 4 bases and J 5 bases; nucleotides not matched to a gene: 7. The chain's CDR3 is CASSSPGLGETQYF. CDR3 DNA sequence: TGTGCCAGCAGCTCCCCGGGACTAGGGGAGACCCAGTACTTC.

This clonotype was seen a handful of times. The chain is built from TRBV5-1 and TRBJ2-5; 10 positions agree with TRBD2. Trimming removed 0 bases from V and 2 bases from J; junction bases left unmatched: 1. CDR1 is SGHRS, CDR2 YFSETQ, per germline. The CDR3 totals 15 residues. The CDR3 coding sequence is TGCGCCAGCAGCTTGGGGACTAGCGGACAAGAGACCCAGTACTTC. This translates into CASSLGTSGQETQYF.

The V gene is TRBV20-1, the J gene TRBJ2-1, with TRBD1 matching 10 bases. The length of the CDR3 is 15 residues. The V and J ends lost 4 bases and 7 bases, in that order; junction bases with no gene match: 10. The germline V gene has CDR1 DFQATT and CDR2 SNEGSKA (reference sequence). CDR3 nucleotides: TGCAGTGCTAAAACCGGGACAGGGGTCGAAAATGAGCAGTTCTTC. It specifies CSAKTGTGVENEQFF.

This clonotype has more than one count but fewer than ten. The V gene is TRBV6-5, the J gene TRBJ2-1; 7 bases line up with TRBD2. CDR1 is MNHEY and CDR2 is SVGAGI in the germline V gene. This CDR3 comprises 16 residues. J gave up 4 bases and V 0 bases, and 6 bases lay outside the gene matches. The CDR3 DNA sequence: TGTGCCAGCAGTTACTCCGCGCTAGCGGATTACAATGAGCAGTTCTTC. As protein: CASSYSALADYNEQFF.

The chain is built from TRBV11-2 and TRBJ2-1; 9 nucleotides line up with TRBD2. Germline-derived CDR1 and CDR2 are SGHAT and FQNNGV. CDR3 length: 15 residues. V lost 1 base to trimming and J lost 5 bases; unmatched junction nucleotides: 3. CDR3 loop: CASSLVAGVNNEQFF. DNA of the CDR3: TGTGCCAGCAGCTTAGTAGCGGGAGTCAACAATGAGCAGTTCTTC.

Here the CDR3 DNA reads TGTGCCACCAGTGCCGGGGGGCCACAAGAGACCCAGTACTTC. It codes for CATSAGGPQETQYF. The chain couples TRBV24-1 to TRBJ2-5; possible D gene TRBD2, 7 bases. V was trimmed by 5 bases and J by 2 bases, leaving 11 bases between them. Germline-derived CDR1 and CDR2 are KGHDR and SFDVKD. This CDR3 is 14 amino acids long.

The chain employs TRBV20-1 and TRBJ2-1; 7 nucleotides align to TRBD2. This CDR3 comprises 16 residues. V was pared by 1 base and J by 4 bases, with 10 bases of the junction left unmatched. CDR1 DFQATT and CDR2 SNEGSKA come from the germline V gene (reference sequence). Here the CDR3 reads CSARVGRLALYNEQFF. The DNA of the CDR3 is TGCAGTGCTAGAGTGGGGAGACTAGCACTATACAATGAGCAGTTCTTC.

The rearrangement links TRBV27 to TRBJ2-7, with D perhaps TRBD1 or TRBD2 (6 bases each). CDR3 length: 16 amino acids. CDR1 is MNHEY, CDR2 SMNVEV, per germline (reference sequence). Trimming removed 5 bases at V and 7 bases at J, with 24 bases between. The CDR3 nucleotides are TGTGCCAGCAGTATCCGCGGGACATCCGACTACAATGAGCAGTACTTC. Residues: CASSIRGTSDYNEQYF.

The V call is TRBV5-1, the J call TRBJ1-5; a weak D match, TRBD1 (6 bases). Trimming pared 2 bases from V and 4 bases from J, leaving 13 bases between. Germline V gene lookup returns CDR1 SGHRS and CDR2 YFSETQ. CDR3 length equals 15 residues. CDR3 loop: CASSLGGQTNQPQHF. The DNA of the CDR3 is TGCGCCAGCAGCTTAGGGGGGCAGACAAATCAGCCCCAGCATTTT.